The T cell receptor (beta chain) under discussion was sequenced for a study of T cell responses to AZD1222 COVID-19 vaccine. Study in general: Second doses were pooled across both intervals (about 4 or about 12 weeks). General study findings and limits: Vaccine-associated CD4 TCRs ranged over spike, dominating at 160-218 and 743-854. Repertoires were obtained only post-peak T cell response.

Regarding this clone: Its antigen is unknown.

TCRdb's table, derived via immunoSEQ multiplex PCR, lists solely in-frame clones and lacks some. The table has about 83,000 clones, roughly 88% seen once. Trimming took off 0 bases at V and 6 bases at J, with 10 bases between the two ends. Germline values: CDR1 SGHNT, CDR2 YENEEA. The CDR3 spans 14 residues. Sequencing used peripheral blood, obtained on day 0 of AZD1222 vaccination. The sequence was obtained from an adult in good health. The V call is TRBV11-3, the J call TRBJ2-3; D gene unclear. In DNA form, the CDR3 reads TGTGCCAGCAGCTTAGACCCGGCGAGGGATACGCAGTATTTT. Protein: CASSLDPARDTQYF.